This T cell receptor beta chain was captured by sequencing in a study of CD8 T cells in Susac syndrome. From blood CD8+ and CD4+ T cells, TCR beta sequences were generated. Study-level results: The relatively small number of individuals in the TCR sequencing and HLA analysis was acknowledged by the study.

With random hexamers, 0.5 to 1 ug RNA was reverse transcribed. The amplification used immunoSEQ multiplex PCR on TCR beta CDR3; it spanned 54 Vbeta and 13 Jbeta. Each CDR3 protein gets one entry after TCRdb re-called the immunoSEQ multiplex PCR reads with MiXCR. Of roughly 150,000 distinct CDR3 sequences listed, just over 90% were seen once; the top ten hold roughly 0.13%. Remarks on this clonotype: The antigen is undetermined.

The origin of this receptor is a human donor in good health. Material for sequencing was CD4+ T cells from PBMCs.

The CDR3: CAWSQGGPQETQYF. As DNA, the CDR3 is TGTGCCTGGAGTCAGGGGGGGCCCCAAGAGACCCAGTACTTC. The chain has TRBV30 and TRBJ2-5; D may match TRBD1 or TRBD2 (7 bases each). V gave up 2 bases and J gave up 1 base, with 11 bases separating them. The germline V gene has CDR1 GTSNPN and CDR2 SVGIG (reference sequence). The CDR3 extends over 14 amino acids.